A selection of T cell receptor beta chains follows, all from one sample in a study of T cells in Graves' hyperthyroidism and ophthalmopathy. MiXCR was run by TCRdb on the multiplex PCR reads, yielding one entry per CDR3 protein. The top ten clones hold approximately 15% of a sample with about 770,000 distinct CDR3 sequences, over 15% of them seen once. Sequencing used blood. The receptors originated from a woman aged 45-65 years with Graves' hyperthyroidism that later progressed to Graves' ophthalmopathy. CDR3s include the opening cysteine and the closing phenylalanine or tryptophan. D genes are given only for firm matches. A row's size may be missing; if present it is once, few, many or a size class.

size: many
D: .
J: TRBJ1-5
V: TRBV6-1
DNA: TGTGCCAGCAGTGCCCACAGGGAGCATAGCAATCAGCCCCAGCATTTT
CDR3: CASSAHREHSNQPQHF

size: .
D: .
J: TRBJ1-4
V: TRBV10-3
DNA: TGTGCCATCAGTGACCAATCAGAGAATGAAAAACTGTTTTTT
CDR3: CAISDQSENEKLFF

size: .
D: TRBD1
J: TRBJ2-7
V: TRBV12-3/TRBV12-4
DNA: TGTGCCAGCAGTTTGGACAGGGCAATTATCTACGAGCAGTACTTC
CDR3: CASSLDRAIIYEQYF

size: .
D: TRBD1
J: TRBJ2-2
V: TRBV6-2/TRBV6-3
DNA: TGTGCCAGACCTGGACAGGGATTGTACACCGGGGAGCTGTTTTTT
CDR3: CARPGQGLYTGELFF

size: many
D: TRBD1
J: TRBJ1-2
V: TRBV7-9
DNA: TGTGCCAGCAGCTCAGGACAGGGGGCGGACTATGGCTACACCTTC
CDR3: CASSSGQGADYGYTF

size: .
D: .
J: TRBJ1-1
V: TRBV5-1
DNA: TGCGCCAGCAGCTTGGGAGGGTTTCCGGACACTGAAGCTTTCTTT
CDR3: CASSLGGFPDTEAFF

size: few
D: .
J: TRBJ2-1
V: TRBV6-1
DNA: TGTGCCAGCAGTGAAGAGGTAGCCGATTACAATGAGCAGTTCTTC
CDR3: CASSEEVADYNEQFF

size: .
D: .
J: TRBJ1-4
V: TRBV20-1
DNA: TGCAGTGCTAGAGATTCCGGGGTTGAAAAACTGTTTTTT
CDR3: CSARDSGVEKLFF

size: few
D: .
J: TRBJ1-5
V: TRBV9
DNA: TGTGCCAGCAGCGTAGGACATGGCAATCAGCCCCAGCATTTT
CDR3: CASSVGHGNQPQHF

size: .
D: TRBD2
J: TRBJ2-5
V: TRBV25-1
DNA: TGTGCCAGCAGTGAATATACTAGCGGGGGGGAAGAGACCCAGTACTTC
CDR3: CASSEYTSGGEETQYF

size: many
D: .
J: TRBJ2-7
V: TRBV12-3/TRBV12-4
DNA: TGTGCCAGCAGTTTCGGACCAGGAATGCCTAGAGAGCAGTACTTC
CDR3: CASSFGPGMPREQYF

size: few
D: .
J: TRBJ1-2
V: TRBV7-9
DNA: TGTGCCAGCAGCTCCCTATCCGGAATGGACTATGGCTACACCTTC
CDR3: CASSSLSGMDYGYTF

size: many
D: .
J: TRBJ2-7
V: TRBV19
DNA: TGTGCCAGTAGTATGCAGAGCTCCTACGAGCAGTACTTC
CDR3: CASSMQSSYEQYF

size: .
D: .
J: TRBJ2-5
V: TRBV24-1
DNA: TGTGCCACCAGTGATCCCAACGGGCAGCGGCTGGAGACCCAGTACTTC
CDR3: CATSDPNGQRLETQYF

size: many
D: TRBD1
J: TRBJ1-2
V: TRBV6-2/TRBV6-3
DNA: TGTGCCAGCAGTTACTCGATGAGCGGACAGGGGGCCTATGGCTACACCTTC
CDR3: CASSYSMSGQGAYGYTF

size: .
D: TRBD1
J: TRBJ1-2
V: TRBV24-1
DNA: TGTGCCACCAGTGATAACCGGGACAGGGGTGGCTACACCTTC
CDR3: CATSDNRDRGGYTF

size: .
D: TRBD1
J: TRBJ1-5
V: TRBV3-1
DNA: TGTGCCAGCAGCCAAGAGGGACAGGGAGGTTTCAATCAGCCCCAGCATTTT
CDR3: CASSQEGQGGFNQPQHF

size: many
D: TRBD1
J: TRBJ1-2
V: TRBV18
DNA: TGTGCCAGCTCACCACCGGGACAGGGTTATGGCTACACCTTC
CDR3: CASSPPGQGYGYTF

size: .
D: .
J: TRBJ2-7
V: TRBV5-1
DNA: TGCGCCAGCAGCTTTAATGACCTGGGCTACGAGCAGTACTTC
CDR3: CASSFNDLGYEQYF

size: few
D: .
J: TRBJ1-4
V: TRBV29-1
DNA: TGCAGCGTTCTGATGGCCGGACATGAAAAACTGTTTTTT
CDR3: CSVLMAGHEKLFF

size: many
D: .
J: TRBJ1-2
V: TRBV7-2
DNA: TGTGCCAGCAGCTTGACCGGGACTTCTCCCTATGGCTACACCTTC
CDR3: CASSLTGTSPYGYTF

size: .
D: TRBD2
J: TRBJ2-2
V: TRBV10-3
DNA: TGTGCCATCAGGCCGGGACTAGCGGGGGGGCGGCAGAACACCGGGGAGCTGTTTTTT
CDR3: CAIRPGLAGGRQNTGELFF

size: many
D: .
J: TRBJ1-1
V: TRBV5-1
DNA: TGCGCCAGCAAGAGAGAGGGGACCCTGAACACTGAAGCTTTCTTT
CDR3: CASKREGTLNTEAFF

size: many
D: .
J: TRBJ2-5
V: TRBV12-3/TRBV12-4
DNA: TGTGCCAGCAAAATTGGAGTTGAAGAGACCCAGTACTTC
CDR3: CASKIGVEETQYF

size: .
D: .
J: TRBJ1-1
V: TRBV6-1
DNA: TGTGCCAGCAGTGAGGACAGATCGTCAGCTGAAGCTTTCTTT
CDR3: CASSEDRSSAEAFF

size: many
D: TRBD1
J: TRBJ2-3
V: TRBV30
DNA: TGTGCCTGGGTTCCGGACAGGTCTTCAGATACGCAGTATTTT
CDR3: CAWVPDRSSDTQYF

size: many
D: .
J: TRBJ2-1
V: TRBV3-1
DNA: TGTGCCAGCAGCCTCAGGGGAAGGAACAATGAGCAGTTCTTC
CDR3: CASSLRGRNNEQFF

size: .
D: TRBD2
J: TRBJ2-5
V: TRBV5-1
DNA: TGCGCCAGCAGCAGCGGGACCTTAAGCCAAGAGACCCAGTACTTC
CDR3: CASSSGTLSQETQYF

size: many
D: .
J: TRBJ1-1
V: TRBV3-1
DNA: TGTGCCAGCATCCTAAAGGGAAACACTGAAGCTTTCTTT
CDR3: CASILKGNTEAFF

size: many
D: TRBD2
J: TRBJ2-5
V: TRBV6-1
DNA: TGTGCCAGCAGTACACTAGCGGGTTGGCAAGAGACCCAGTACTTC
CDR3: CASSTLAGWQETQYF

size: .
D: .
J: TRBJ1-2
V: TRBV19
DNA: TGTGCCAGTAGCAGTTATGGCTACACCTTC
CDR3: CASSSYGYTF

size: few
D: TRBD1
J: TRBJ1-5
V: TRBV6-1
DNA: TGTGCCAGCAGTCGGGACAGGTTAGGCCTGCCCCAGCATTTT
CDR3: CASSRDRLGLPQHF

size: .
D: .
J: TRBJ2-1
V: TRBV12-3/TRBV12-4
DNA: TGTGCCAGCAGTTGTACTGCACAGGAGCAGTTCTTC
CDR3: CASSCTAQEQFF

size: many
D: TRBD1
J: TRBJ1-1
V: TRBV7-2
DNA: TGTGCCAGCAGCCTACAGGGGCTGTCCCCTGAAGCTTTCTTT
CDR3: CASSLQGLSPEAFF

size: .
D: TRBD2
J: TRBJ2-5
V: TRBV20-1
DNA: TGCAGTGCAAAACTAGCGGGGGGGCGGGAGACCCAGTACTTC
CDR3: CSAKLAGGRETQYF

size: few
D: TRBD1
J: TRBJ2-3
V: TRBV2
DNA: TGTGCCAGCGACGGGACAGGCGTGAATACGCAGTATTTT
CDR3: CASDGTGVNTQYF